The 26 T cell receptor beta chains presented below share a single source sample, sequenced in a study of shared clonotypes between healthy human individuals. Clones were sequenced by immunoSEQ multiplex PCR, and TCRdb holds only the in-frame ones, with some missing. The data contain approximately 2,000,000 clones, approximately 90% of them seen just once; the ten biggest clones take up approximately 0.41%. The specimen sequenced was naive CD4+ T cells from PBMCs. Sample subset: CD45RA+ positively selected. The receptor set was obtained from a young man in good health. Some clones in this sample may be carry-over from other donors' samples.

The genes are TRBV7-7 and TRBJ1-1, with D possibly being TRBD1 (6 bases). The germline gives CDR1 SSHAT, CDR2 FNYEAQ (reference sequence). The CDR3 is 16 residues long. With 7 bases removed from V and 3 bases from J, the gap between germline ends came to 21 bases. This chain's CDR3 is CASIPDTGQVYTEAFF. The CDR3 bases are TGTGCCAGCATTCCGGACACAGGGCAGGTTTACACTGAAGCTTTCTTT.

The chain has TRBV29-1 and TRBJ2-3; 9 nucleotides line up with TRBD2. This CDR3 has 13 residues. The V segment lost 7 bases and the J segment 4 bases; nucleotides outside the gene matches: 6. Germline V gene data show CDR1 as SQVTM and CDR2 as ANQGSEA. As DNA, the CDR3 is TGCAGCGGTAGCGGGAGAAGTTCAGATACGCAGTATTTT. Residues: CSGSGRSSDTQYF.

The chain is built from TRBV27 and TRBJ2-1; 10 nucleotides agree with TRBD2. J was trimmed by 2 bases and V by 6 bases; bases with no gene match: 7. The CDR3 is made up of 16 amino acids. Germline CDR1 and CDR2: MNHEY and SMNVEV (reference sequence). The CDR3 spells CASSPLAGGTYNEQFF. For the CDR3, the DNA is TGTGCCAGCAGCCCCTTAGCGGGAGGCACCTACAATGAGCAGTTCTTC.

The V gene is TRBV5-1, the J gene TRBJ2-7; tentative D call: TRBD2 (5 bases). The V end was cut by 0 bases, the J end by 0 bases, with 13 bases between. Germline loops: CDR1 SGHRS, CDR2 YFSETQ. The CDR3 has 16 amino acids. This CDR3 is CASSLGRTGSSYEQYF. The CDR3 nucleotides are TGCGCCAGCAGCTTGGGAAGGACGGGGAGCTCCTACGAGCAGTACTTC.

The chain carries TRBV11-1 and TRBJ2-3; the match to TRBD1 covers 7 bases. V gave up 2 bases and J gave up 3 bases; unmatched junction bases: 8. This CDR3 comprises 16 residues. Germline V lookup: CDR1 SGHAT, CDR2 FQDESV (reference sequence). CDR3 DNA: TGTGCCAGCAGCTTAATGGCAGGGGGTTCTACAGATACGCAGTATTTT. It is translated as CASSLMAGGSTDTQYF.

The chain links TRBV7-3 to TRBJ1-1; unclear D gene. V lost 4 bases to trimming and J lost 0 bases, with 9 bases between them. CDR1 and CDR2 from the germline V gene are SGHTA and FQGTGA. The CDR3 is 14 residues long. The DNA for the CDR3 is TGTGCCAGCAGCTCCGGCGGTATGAACACTGAAGCTTTCTTT. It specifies CASSSGGMNTEAFF.

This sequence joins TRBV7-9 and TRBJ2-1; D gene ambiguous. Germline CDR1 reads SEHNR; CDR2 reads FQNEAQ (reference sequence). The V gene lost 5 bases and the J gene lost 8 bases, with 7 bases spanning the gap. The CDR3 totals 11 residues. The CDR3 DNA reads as TGTGCCAGCAGCCCGTACGATGAGCAGTTCTTC. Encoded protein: CASSPYDEQFF.

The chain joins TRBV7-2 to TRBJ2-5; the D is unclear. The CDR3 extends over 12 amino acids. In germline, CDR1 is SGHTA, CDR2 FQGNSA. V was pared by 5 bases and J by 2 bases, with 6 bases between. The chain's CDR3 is CASSAGQETQYF. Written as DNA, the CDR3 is TGTGCCAGCAGCGCTGGGCAAGAGACCCAGTACTTC.

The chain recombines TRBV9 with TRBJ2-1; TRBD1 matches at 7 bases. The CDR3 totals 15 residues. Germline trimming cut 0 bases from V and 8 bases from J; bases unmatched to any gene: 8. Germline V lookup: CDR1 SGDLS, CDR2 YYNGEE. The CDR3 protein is CASSVEVGGVHEQFF. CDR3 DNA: TGTGCCAGCAGCGTAGAAGTAGGGGGCGTACATGAGCAGTTCTTC.

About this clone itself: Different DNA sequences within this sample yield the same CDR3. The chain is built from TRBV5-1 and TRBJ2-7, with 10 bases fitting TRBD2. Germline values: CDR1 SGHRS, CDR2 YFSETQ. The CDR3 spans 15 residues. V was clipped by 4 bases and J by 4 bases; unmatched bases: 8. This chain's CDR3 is CASSPGLAEFYEQYF. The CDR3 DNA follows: TGCGCCAGCAGCCCAGGACTAGCGGAATTTTACGAGCAGTACTTC.

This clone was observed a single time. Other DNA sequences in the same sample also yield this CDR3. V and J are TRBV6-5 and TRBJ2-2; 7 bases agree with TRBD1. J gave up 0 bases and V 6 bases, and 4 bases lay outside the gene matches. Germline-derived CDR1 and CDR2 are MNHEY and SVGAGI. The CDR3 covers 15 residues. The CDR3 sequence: CASSRGGANTGELFF. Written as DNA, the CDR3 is TGTGCCAGCAGCAGAGGGGGCGCGAACACCGGGGAGCTGTTTTTT.

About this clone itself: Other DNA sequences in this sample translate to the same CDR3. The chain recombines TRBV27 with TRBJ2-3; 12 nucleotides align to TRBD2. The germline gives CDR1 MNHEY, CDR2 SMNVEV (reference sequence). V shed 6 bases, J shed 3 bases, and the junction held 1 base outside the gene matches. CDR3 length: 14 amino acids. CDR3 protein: CASSGLAGTDTQYF. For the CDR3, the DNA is TGTGCCAGCAGCGGACTAGCGGGAACAGATACGCAGTATTTT.

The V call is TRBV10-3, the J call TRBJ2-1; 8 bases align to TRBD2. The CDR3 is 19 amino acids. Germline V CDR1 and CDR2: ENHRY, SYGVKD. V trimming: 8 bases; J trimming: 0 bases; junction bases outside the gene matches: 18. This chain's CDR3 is CAIQGPGLVTGGSYNEQFF. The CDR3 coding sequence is TGTGCCATCCAAGGACCGGGACTAGTAACCGGGGGCTCCTACAATGAGCAGTTCTTC.

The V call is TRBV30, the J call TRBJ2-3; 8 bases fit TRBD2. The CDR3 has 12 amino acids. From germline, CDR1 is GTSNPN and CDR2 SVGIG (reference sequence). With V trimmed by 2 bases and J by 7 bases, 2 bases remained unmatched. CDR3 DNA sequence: TGTGCCTGGAGTACGGGAGGGAATACGCAGTATTTT. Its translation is CAWSTGGNTQYF.

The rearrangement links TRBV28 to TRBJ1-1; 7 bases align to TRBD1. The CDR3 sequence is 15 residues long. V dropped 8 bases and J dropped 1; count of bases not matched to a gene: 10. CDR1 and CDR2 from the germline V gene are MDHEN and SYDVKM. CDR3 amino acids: CASPLPGTENTEAFF. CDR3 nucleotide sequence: TGTGCCAGCCCTCTCCCCGGGACAGAGAACACTGAAGCTTTCTTT.

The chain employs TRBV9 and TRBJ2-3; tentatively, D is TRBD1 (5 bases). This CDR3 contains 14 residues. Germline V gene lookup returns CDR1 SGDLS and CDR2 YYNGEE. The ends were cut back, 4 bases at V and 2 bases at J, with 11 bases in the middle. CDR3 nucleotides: TGTGCCAGCAGCCTCCAGACAGTCACAGATACGCAGTATTTT. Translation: CASSLQTVTDTQYF.

CDR3 protein: CASSYLGDSGANVLTF. CDR3 nucleotides: TGTGCCAGCAGTTACTTGGGGGACTCTGGGGCCAACGTCCTGACTTTC. The rearrangement uses TRBV6-5 and TRBJ2-6, with D possibly called TRBD1 or TRBD2 (5 bases each). CDR3 length: 16 amino acids. V gave up 1 base and J gave up 0 bases, with 7 bases separating them. CDR1 MNHEY and CDR2 SVGAGI come from the germline V gene.

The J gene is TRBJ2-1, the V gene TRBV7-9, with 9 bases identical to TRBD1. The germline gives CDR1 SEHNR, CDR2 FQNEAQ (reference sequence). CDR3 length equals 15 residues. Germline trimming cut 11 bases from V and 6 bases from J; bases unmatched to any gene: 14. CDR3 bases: TGTGCCGGTGATACAGGGGGCGCGGGGTCCAATGAGCAGTTCTTC. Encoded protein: CAGDTGGAGSNEQFF.

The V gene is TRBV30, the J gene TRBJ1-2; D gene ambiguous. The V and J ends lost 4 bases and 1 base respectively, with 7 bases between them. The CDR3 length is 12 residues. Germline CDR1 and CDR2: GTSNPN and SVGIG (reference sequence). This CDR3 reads CAWTIFNYGYTF. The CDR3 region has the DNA TGTGCCTGGACCATTTTTAACTATGGCTACACCTTC.

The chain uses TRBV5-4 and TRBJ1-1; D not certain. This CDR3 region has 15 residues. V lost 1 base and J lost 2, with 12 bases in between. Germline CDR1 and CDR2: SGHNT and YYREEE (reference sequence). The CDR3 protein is CASSLRQGRNTEAFF. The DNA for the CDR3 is TGTGCCAGCAGCTTGAGACAAGGGCGAAACACTGAAGCTTTCTTT.

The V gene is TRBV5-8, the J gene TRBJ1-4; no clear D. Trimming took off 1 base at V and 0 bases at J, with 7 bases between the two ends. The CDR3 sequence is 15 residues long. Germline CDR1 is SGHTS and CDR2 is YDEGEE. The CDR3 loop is CASSLFRTTNEKLFF. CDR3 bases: TGTGCCAGCAGCTTGTTCAGAACAACTAATGAAAAACTGTTTTTT.

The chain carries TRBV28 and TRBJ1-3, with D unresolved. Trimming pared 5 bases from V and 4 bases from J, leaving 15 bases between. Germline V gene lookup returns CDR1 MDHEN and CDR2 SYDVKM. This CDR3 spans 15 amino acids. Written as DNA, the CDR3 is TGTGCCAGCAGTCAGTTTGGAGGGCAAGGAAACACCATATATTTT. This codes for CASSQFGGQGNTIYF.

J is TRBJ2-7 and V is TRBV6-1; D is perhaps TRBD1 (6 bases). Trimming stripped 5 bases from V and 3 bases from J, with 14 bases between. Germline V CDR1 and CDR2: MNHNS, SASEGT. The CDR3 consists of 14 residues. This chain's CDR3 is CASSIRTVLYEQYF. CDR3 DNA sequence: TGTGCCAGCAGTATCCGGACAGTACTCTACGAGCAGTACTTC.

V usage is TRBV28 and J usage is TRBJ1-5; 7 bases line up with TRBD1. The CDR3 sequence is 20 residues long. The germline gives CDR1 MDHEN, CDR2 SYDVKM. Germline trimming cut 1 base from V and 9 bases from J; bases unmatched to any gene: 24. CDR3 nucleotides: TGTGCCAGCAGTTTATCTTCCCAGGAGGGGACAGACACCTCCCGAGGGCCCCAGCATTTT. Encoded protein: CASSLSSQEGTDTSRGPQHF.

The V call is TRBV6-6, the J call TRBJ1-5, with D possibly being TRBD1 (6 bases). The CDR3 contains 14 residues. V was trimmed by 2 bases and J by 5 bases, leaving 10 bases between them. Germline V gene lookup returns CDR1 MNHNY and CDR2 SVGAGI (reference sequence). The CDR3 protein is CASSYGGLDQPQHF. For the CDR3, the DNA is TGTGCCAGCAGTTACGGGGGGCTTGATCAGCCCCAGCATTTT.

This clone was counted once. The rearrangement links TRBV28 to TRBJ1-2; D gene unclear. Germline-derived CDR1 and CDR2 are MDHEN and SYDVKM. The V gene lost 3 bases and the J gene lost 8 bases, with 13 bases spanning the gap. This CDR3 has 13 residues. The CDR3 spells CASSLTAIRGYTF. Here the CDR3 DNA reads TGTGCCAGCAGTTTGACGGCCATCAGGGGCTACACCTTC.